These 2 T cell receptor beta chains were sequenced from one sample in a study of T cells in Graves' hyperthyroidism and ophthalmopathy. Amplification targeted TCR beta CDR3 regions from RNA transcripts. The primer set for the first-round RT-PCR of the TCR CDR3 was HTBI. From the multiplex PCR reads, TCRdb called clonotypes with MiXCR, one entry per CDR3 protein. The table has around 250,000 distinct CDR3 sequences, about 16% seen once. Sequences were obtained from blood. The source is a woman aged 18-35 years with Graves' ophthalmopathy.

This clonotype has at least ten counts. The chain is built from TRBV19 and TRBJ2-7; TRBD1 matches 10 bases. This CDR3 is built from 15 residues. Germline values: CDR1 LNHDA, CDR2 SQIVND (reference sequence). V dropped 3 bases and J dropped 2; count of bases not matched to a gene: 4. CDR3 loop: CASSIRDRGTYEQYF. The CDR3 DNA reads as TGTGCCAGTAGTATCCGGGACAGGGGAACCTACGAGCAGTACTTC.

This clonotype has at least ten counts. For the CDR3, the DNA is TGCAGCGTTGAAGACTTCTATGGCTACACCTTC. Protein: CSVEDFYGYTF. This chain connects TRBV29-1 to TRBJ1-2; D is undetermined. The CDR3 consists of 11 residues. Trimming removed 0 bases from V and 4 bases from J, with 3 bases in between. Germline loops: CDR1 SQVTM, CDR2 ANQGSEA.